This T cell receptor (beta chain) was recovered during a study of blood T cell repertoires in COVID-19. On the study more broadly: The study drew acute and convalescent COVID-19 samples from the United States, Italy and Spain. PBMCs, B-cell-depleted T cells, or T cells provided the cDNA or gDNA that made up the material.

This CDR3 region has 18 residues. The germline gives CDR1 SGDLS, CDR2 YYNGEE. V was clipped by 0 bases and J by 0 bases; unmatched bases: 5. Source study methods: Reference gene primer amplification gave nucleated cell count estimates. Clones were sequenced by immunoSEQ multiplex PCR, and TCRdb holds only the in-frame ones, with some missing. That table gives V, J and clone size, and the DNA gave D and trimming. The sample holds under 300,000 clones; about 84% are singletons and the top ten take approximately 13%. The specimen was peripheral blood. The chain recombines TRBV9 with TRBJ2-2, with 10 positions matching TRBD2. The source is a man older than 75 with acute or convalescent COVID-19. CDR3 DNA: TGTGCCAGCAGCGTAGTTAGCGGGGGGCCAGCGAACACCGGGGAGCTGTTTTTT. Translation gives CASSVVSGGPANTGELFF.